This TCR beta chain comes out of a study of cytomegalovirus exposure and HLA in healthy donors. Broader study findings: In vitro, a few CMV-associated chains proved specific for CMV antigens. The study flagged approximately 180 TCR beta chains as cytomegalovirus-associated.

The CDR3 consists of 14 residues. Germline-derived CDR1 and CDR2 are GTSNPN and SVGIG (reference sequence). Trimming took off 2 bases at V and 3 bases at J, with 13 bases between the two ends. Clones were sequenced by immunoSEQ multiplex PCR, and TCRdb holds only the in-frame ones, with some missing. The sample lists about 240,000 clones, about 86% occurring once. In the case of this clone: Its antigen remains unknown.

Sample: PBMCs. The chain has TRBV30 and TRBJ1-2, with a possible D match to TRBD1 (6 bases). The TCR originated in a woman in her twenties or thirties in good health and CMV-seropositive. For the CDR3, the DNA is TGTGCCTGGAGTCCCCGGGGGGCGTACTATGGCTACACCTTC. Translating gives CAWSPRGAYYGYTF. The complete variable domain, with remaining parts taken from reference TRBV30 and TRBJ1-2, reads SQTIHQWPATLVQPVGSPLSLECTVEGTSNPNLYWYRQAAGRGLQLLFYSVGIGQISSEVPQNLSASRPQDRQFILSSKKLLLSDSGFYLCAWSPRGAYYGYTFGSGTRLTVV.